One sample yielded the 14 T cell receptor beta chains listed below, sequenced in a study of technical replicates of blood from several donors. This table comes from immunoSEQ multiplex PCR, and its TCRdb copy is limited to in-frame clones, with some not included. This table has 80,000 to 95,000 clones, roughly 94% appearing once. Material for sequencing was T cells isolated from PBMCs. These receptor sequences come from a human donor in good health.

This sequence joins TRBV4-1 and TRBJ2-5, with 11 bases fitting TRBD2. V shed 1 base and J 4 bases; nucleotides not matched to a gene: 8. This CDR3 has 17 residues. The germline V gene has CDR1 MGHRA and CDR2 YSYEKL. The CDR3 reads CASSQGAELAGAETQYF. As DNA, the CDR3 is TGCGCCAGCAGCCAAGGGGCCGAACTAGCGGGAGCAGAGACCCAGTACTTC.

This chain joins TRBV7-3 and TRBJ2-2; 12 bases line up with TRBD2. The V and J ends lost 5 bases and 8 bases, in that order; junction bases with no gene match: 9. There are 16 residues in the CDR3. Per germline, CDR1 SGHTA and CDR2 FQGTGA. The CDR3 nucleotides read TGTGCCAGCAGCCCTAGGACTAGCGGGGCGACTGGGGAGCTGTTTTTT. Protein sequence: CASSPRTSGATGELFF.

The chain recombines TRBV25-1 with TRBJ1-2, with 7 bases that match TRBD1. In germline, CDR1 is MGHDK, CDR2 SYGVNS. Unmatched junction bases numbered 9, after V lost 0 bases and J lost 14 bases. This CDR3 is built from 13 residues. Here the CDR3 DNA reads TGTGCCAGCAGTGAATACCCTGGGACAGTGGGTACCTTC. It encodes CASSEYPGTVGTF.

The chain has TRBV5-1 and TRBJ2-2; no firm D call. The V end lost 2 bases, the J end lost 0 bases, and 5 bases lay between the germline ends. CDR1 SGHRS and CDR2 YFSETQ come from the germline V gene. The CDR3 length is 14 residues. The CDR3 DNA reads as TGCGCCAGCAGCTTACTTCCGAACACCGGGGAGCTGTTTTTT. Protein product: CASSLLPNTGELFF.

This chain connects TRBV30 to TRBJ2-2, with 12 bases matching TRBD1. Germline V gene sequence: CDR1 GTSNPN, CDR2 SVGIG (reference sequence). J lost 4 bases, V lost 3 bases, and 6 bases had no gene match. This CDR3 has 16 residues. This chain's CDR3 is CAWRGDRGLGTGELFF. For the CDR3, the DNA is TGTGCCTGGAGGGGGGACAGGGGGCTTGGCACCGGGGAGCTGTTTTTT. Complete variable domain (other parts from reference TRBV30 and TRBJ2-2): SQTIHQWPATLVQPVGSPLSLECTVEGTSNPNLYWYRQAAGRGLQLLFYSVGIGQISSEVPQNLSASRPQDRQFILSSKKLLLSDSGFYLCAWRGDRGLGTGELFFGEGSRLTVL.

This clone showed up just once. The junction departs from the called germline gene at one end, perhaps through a read error. The rearrangement links TRBV6-5 to TRBJ1-1; no clear D gene. CDR3 length: 14 amino acids. The germline V gene encodes CDR1 MNHEY and CDR2 SVGAGI. CDR3 DNA: TGTGCCAGCAGTTCCCGCCGGGTGAAAACTGAAGCTTTCTTT. Amino acids: CASSSRRVKTEAFF.

In this sample, this clone turned up once. This chain links TRBV30 with TRBJ2-5; the D is unclear. This CDR3 contains 12 residues. The V gene lost 0 bases and the J gene lost 5 bases, with 7 bases spanning the gap. Germline loops: CDR1 GTSNPN, CDR2 SVGIG (reference sequence). In DNA form, the CDR3 reads TGTGCCTGGAGTGTAACGCAGGAGACCCAGTACTTC. This gives the protein CAWSVTQETQYF. Looking up the rest from reference TRBV30 and TRBJ2-5 gives the full variable domain: SQTIHQWPATLVQPVGSPLSLECTVEGTSNPNLYWYRQAAGRGLQLLFYSVGIGQISSEVPQNLSASRPQDRQFILSSKKLLLSDSGFYLCAWSVTQETQYFGPGTRLLVL.

This clone was seen only once. The chain recombines TRBV28 with TRBJ2-7, with D maybe TRBD1 (6 bases). V was shortened by 10 bases and J by 1 base, with 11 bases between the two germline ends. Germline V gene data show CDR1 as MDHEN and CDR2 as SYDVKM. CDR3 length equals 12 residues. This chain's CDR3 is CATFGQSYEQYF. The CDR3 nucleotides read TGTGCCACCTTTGGACAGTCCTACGAGCAGTACTTC.

This chain uses TRBV7-2 with TRBJ2-7, with 7 bases identical to TRBD2. This CDR3 contains 14 residues. The trim removed 3 bases at V and 3 bases at J, leaving 5 bases unmatched. CDR1 and CDR2 (germline): SGHTA, FQGNSA. The CDR3 region has the DNA TGTGCCAGCAGCTTCCTTCTAGCGGTCTACGAGCAGTACTTC. It translates to CASSFLLAVYEQYF.

This clone was seen only a few times. The CDR3 loop reads CSGGDRNGNEQYF. CDR3 nucleotides: TGCAGCGGTGGGGACAGGAATGGCAACGAGCAGTACTTC. This chain joins TRBV29-1 and TRBJ2-7, with 8 bases aligning to TRBD1. V dropped 7 bases and J dropped 5; count of bases not matched to a gene: 10. CDR1 and CDR2 from the germline V gene are SQVTM and ANQGSEA. This CDR3 has 13 amino acids.

V usage is TRBV7-2 and J usage is TRBJ2-7, with a weak D call TRBD1 (5 bases). In germline, CDR1 is SGHTA, CDR2 FQGNSA. This CDR3 contains 15 residues. Trimming cost V 2 bases and J 2 bases, with 13 bases left between them. The CDR3 nucleotides read TGTGCCAGCAGCTTAAGGCAGGGAAGCACCTACGAGCAGTACTTC. It specifies CASSLRQGSTYEQYF.

The chain links TRBV2 to TRBJ2-2; 9 bases match TRBD2. The germline CDR1 and CDR2 sequences are SNHLY and FYNNEI. This CDR3 contains 16 residues. The V and J ends lost 3 bases and 5 bases, in that order; junction bases with no gene match: 7. CDR3: CASSETSGGGTGELFF. Written as DNA, the CDR3 is TGTGCCAGCAGTGAGACTAGCGGAGGGGGGACCGGGGAGCTGTTTTTT.

This CDR3 reads CASSEASTPPREKLFF. The CDR3, as DNA: TGTGCCAGCAGTGAAGCTTCCACCCCCCCGCGGGAAAAACTGTTTTTT. The chain joins TRBV6-1 to TRBJ1-4; D is undetermined. The CDR3 runs to 16 residues. Trimming left V 0 bases short and J 8 bases short, with 16 bases between. Germline-derived CDR1 and CDR2 are MNHNS and SASEGT.

CDR3: CASNPVGPSYEQYF. CDR3 DNA: TGTGCCAGCAACCCAGTTGGGCCATCCTACGAGCAGTACTTC. V and J are TRBV7-4 and TRBJ2-7; D unclear. V dropped 7 bases and J dropped 1 base, with 14 bases sitting between them. Germline loops: CDR1 SGHVT, CDR2 SQSDAQ. CDR3 length equals 14 residues.